These 8 T cell receptor beta chains share one sample of origin, sequenced in a study of T-cell memory formation after mild COVID-19. One entry per CDR3 protein results from TCRdb running MiXCR on the 5' RACE reads. This table holds about 260,000 distinct CDR3 sequences, less than 9.5% found once. Sequences were obtained from PBMCs or a T cell subset sorted from them (not recorded which). These receptors were collected from a man between 18 and 35 years old who had mild COVID-19 (a few samples of this study predate the infection). Cell type and time point are not known.

The chain has TRBV29-1 and TRBJ1-1; TRBD1 matches at 8 bases. The V gene's germline CDR1 is SQVTM and CDR2 ANQGSEA. The CDR3 spans 13 residues. V trimming: 2 bases; J trimming: 6 bases; junction bases outside the gene matches: 5. CDR3: CSVEKDRESEAFF. In DNA, the CDR3 is TGCAGCGTTGAAAAGGACAGGGAGTCTGAAGCTTTCTTT.

The chain recombines TRBV28 with TRBJ1-5; no clear D gene. The CDR3 is made up of 13 amino acids. Deletions cut 3 bases from V and 14 bases from J, with 17 bases between. Looked up from germline, CDR1 is MDHEN and CDR2 is SYDVKM. CDR3 sequence reads: CASSFPSSPWEHF. The DNA of the CDR3 is TGTGCCAGCAGTTTTCCTTCCTCGCCATGGGAGCATTTT.

The table lists this clonotype with a few counts. The chain combines TRBV5-4 with TRBJ2-1; D unresolved. Germline V gene sequence: CDR1 SGHNT, CDR2 YYREEE (reference sequence). The CDR3 is made up of 12 amino acids. V lost 3 bases and J 9 bases, leaving 10 bases between the germline ends. CDR3 protein: CASSWSSAEQFF. CDR3 nucleotides: TGTGCCAGCAGCTGGTCTAGTGCTGAGCAGTTCTTC.

This clonotype turned up a few times. The CDR3 loop reads CASSPNSNEKLFF. CDR3 in DNA: TGTGCCAGCTCACCAAACAGTAATGAAAAACTGTTTTTT. The chain employs TRBV18 and TRBJ1-4; D not certain. V was trimmed by 2 bases and J by 4 bases, leaving 5 bases between them. This CDR3 region has 13 residues. Germline V gene lookup returns CDR1 KGHSH and CDR2 LQKENI.

The chain carries TRBV12-3 or TRBV12-4 and TRBJ1-3, with D maybe TRBD1 (5 bases). There are 15 residues in the CDR3. Trimming removed 5 bases at V and 0 bases at J, with 11 bases between. The CDR3 here is CASSGTEISGNTIYF. For the CDR3, the DNA is TGTGCCAGCAGTGGGACGGAAATCTCTGGAAACACCATATATTTT.

The chain joins TRBV7-2 to TRBJ2-7, with no clear D. Deletions cut 4 bases from V and 3 bases from J, with 10 bases between. Germline values: CDR1 SGHTA, CDR2 FQGNSA. The length of the CDR3 is 13 residues. The CDR3: CASSSTGYYEQYF. CDR3 DNA sequence: TGTGCCAGCAGCTCGACTGGATACTACGAGCAGTACTTC.

The chain carries TRBV6-2 or TRBV6-3 and TRBJ2-6; D uncertain. The CDR3 loop spans 14 amino acids. Trimming shortened V by 5 bases and J by 4 bases, and 9 bases separated the two germline ends. Looked up from germline, CDR1 is MNHEY and CDR2 is SVGEGT. The CDR3 reads CASSQPAGANVLTF. The CDR3 nucleotides read TGTGCCAGCAGTCAGCCAGCCGGGGCCAACGTCCTGACTTTC.

This clonotype came up a few times. The chain has TRBV9 and TRBJ2-3; D remains unclear. This CDR3 contains 12 residues. CDR1 and CDR2 (germline): SGDLS, YYNGEE. V shed 0 bases and J shed 6 bases, with 5 bases lying between them. CDR3 loop: CASSVAEDTQYF. CDR3 DNA sequence: TGTGCCAGCAGCGTAGCGGAGGATACGCAGTATTTT.